This TCR beta chain comes out of a study of monozygotic twins with inflammatory bowel disease. Eight separate reactions for every sample produced the cDNA. TCRdb reprocessed the 5' RACE reads, with one entry per CDR3 protein and no DNA. Its clone listing holds 70,000 to 95,000 distinct CDR3 sequences. General observations from the study: Differing immunosuppressive treatments may have added variability to patient repertoires.

Donors each contributed one blood sample measuring 2 to 2.5 ml. A note on this clonotype: Antigen specificity is unknown.

CDR1 is SQVTM and CDR2 is ANQGSEA in the germline V gene. CDR3 length equals 11 residues. The TCR sequence derives from a human donor with ulcerative colitis or Crohn's disease, or a healthy co-twin of an affected twin (not recorded which). The chain is built from TRBV29-1 and TRBJ1-4. Sequencing was performed on blood. CDR3 sequence reads: CSVGGEEKLFF.